The TCR beta chain under discussion was sequenced for a study of shared clonotypes between healthy human individuals. The protocol was immunoSEQ multiplex PCR, while the TCRdb copy is restricted to in-frame clones and leaves out a portion. The repertoire includes approximately 500,000 clones, about 96% of them detected once, and roughly 0.06% sits in the top ten. This clone has a single count. CDR1 is SGHVS and CDR2 is FNYEAQ in the germline V gene. V lost 1 base to trimming and J lost 5 bases; unmatched junction nucleotides: 8. There are 16 residues in the CDR3. The receptor's source is a woman aged 25 to 39 in good health. Material for sequencing was naive CD4+ T cells sorted from blood. Subset reported: CD45RA+ positively selected. The genes are TRBV7-6 and TRBJ1-5, with TRBD1 matching 7 bases. The CDR3 sequence is CASSLEVTGLHQPQHF. DNA of the CDR3: TGTGCCAGCAGCTTAGAGGTGACAGGGCTACATCAGCCCCAGCATTTT.